Below, 17 T cell receptor beta chains from the same sample are listed, as sequenced in a study of cytomegalovirus exposure and HLA in healthy donors. The repertoire was sequenced with immunoSEQ multiplex PCR; TCRdb's copy has only in-frame clones and lacks some. Seen here are roughly 300,000 clones, approximately 88% observed once, and the top ten hold around 0.92%. The sequencing input was PBMCs. Receptors were obtained from a young woman in good health and CMV-seronegative.

The genes are TRBV7-8 and TRBJ2-1, with 12 bases fitting TRBD2. The CDR3 loop spans 16 amino acids. The V gene end was trimmed by 5 bases and the J gene end by 10 bases; junction bases not matched to a gene: 12. Looked up from germline, CDR1 is SGHVS and CDR2 is FQNEAQ. CDR3 in amino acids: CASSRSVTSGRGEQFF. CDR3 bases: TGTGCCAGCAGCCGGTCCGTGACTAGCGGGAGAGGGGAGCAGTTCTTC.

This clone turned up a few times. The chain combines TRBV19 with TRBJ2-7; 10 bases fit TRBD2. J gave up 1 base and V 6 bases, and 3 bases lay outside the gene matches. Germline lookup yields CDR1 LNHDA and CDR2 SQIVND (reference sequence). The CDR3 consists of 14 residues. DNA for the CDR3: TGTGCCAGTAGGCCTAGCGGGAGATCCTACGAGCAGTACTTC. Translation gives CASRPSGRSYEQYF.

This sequence joins TRBV6-5 and TRBJ2-7; D is uncertain. CDR3 length equals 11 residues. Trimming took 6 bases from V and 3 from J, leaving 6 bases between them. Germline V lookup: CDR1 MNHEY, CDR2 SVGAGI. The CDR3 DNA reads TGTGCCAGCAGATTTAACTACGAGCAGTACTTC. Translated: CASRFNYEQYF.

Concerning this clone itself: The sample carries other DNA sequences with the same CDR3. V is TRBV6-5 and J is TRBJ2-7, with TRBD1 matching over 9 bases. CDR1 and CDR2 (germline): MNHEY, SVGAGI. The CDR3 runs to 14 residues. With 3 bases clipped from V and 7 bases from J, the junction kept 7 bases outside the gene matches. CDR3 residues: CASSYGQGLGEQYF. CDR3 coding DNA: TGTGCCAGCAGTTATGGACAGGGGCTGGGGGAGCAGTACTTC.

This clone was recorded once. The CDR3 sequence: CAHPSGPGNTIYF. The CDR3 nucleotides read TGTGCCCACCCGAGCGGTCCTGGAAACACCATATATTTT. This rearrangement joins TRBV6-1 to TRBJ1-3; D ambiguous. The V gene lost 11 bases and the J gene lost 2 bases, with 13 bases spanning the gap. This CDR3 contains 13 residues. Germline lookup yields CDR1 MNHNS and CDR2 SASEGT.

This chain connects TRBV6-5 to TRBJ2-7, with 7 positions matching TRBD1. This CDR3 spans 15 amino acids. Trimming removed 2 bases from V and 0 bases from J; junction bases left unmatched: 4. The V gene's germline CDR1 is MNHEY and CDR2 SVGAGI. CDR3 residues: CASSYRDRPSYEQYF. CDR3 DNA sequence: TGTGCCAGCAGTTACCGGGACAGACCCTCCTACGAGCAGTACTTC.

The CDR3 here is CASSHPIGAGVEDTQYF. The CDR3, as DNA: TGCGCCAGCAGCCACCCCATTGGGGCGGGAGTCGAAGATACGCAGTATTTT. The chain uses TRBV4-1 and TRBJ2-3; TRBD2 matches 7 bases. J gave up 5 bases and V 3 bases, and 14 bases lay outside the gene matches. Germline values: CDR1 MGHRA, CDR2 YSYEKL. This CDR3 contains 17 residues.

This clone was seen once. The chain uses TRBV10-3 and TRBJ2-5; D ambiguous. Trimming stripped 0 bases from V and 1 base from J, with 6 bases between. CDR3 length: 14 amino acids. Per the germline V gene, CDR1 is ENHRY and CDR2 is SYGVKD. The CDR3 is CAISESVSQETQYF. CDR3 coding DNA: TGTGCCATCAGTGAGTCTGTCAGCCAAGAGACCCAGTACTTC.

The chain uses TRBV2 and TRBJ2-7; the D gene is possibly TRBD1 (7 bases). The V and J ends lost 3 bases and 3 bases respectively, with 15 bases between them. Per the germline V gene, CDR1 is SNHLY and CDR2 is FYNNEI. The CDR3 loop spans 15 amino acids. In DNA form, the CDR3 reads TGTGCCAGCAGTGATTGGAGGGACAGCCTCTACGAGCAGTACTTC. This sequence encodes CASSDWRDSLYEQYF.

The chain joins TRBV6-6 to TRBJ2-7; 7 positions agree with TRBD1. J lost 6 bases, V lost 0 bases, and 5 bases had no gene match. The germline gives CDR1 MNHNY, CDR2 SVGAGI (reference sequence). The CDR3 sequence is 14 residues long. The CDR3 DNA follows: TGTGCCAGCAGTTACTCTGGCAGGGGGTCCGAGCAGTACTTC. Protein: CASSYSGRGSEQYF.

CDR3: CASSSTSGYTYEQYF. The CDR3 bases are TGTGCCAGCAGCTCAACTAGCGGATATACCTACGAGCAGTACTTC. The chain employs TRBV7-2 and TRBJ2-7, with 8 bases identical to TRBD2. J lost 2 bases, V lost 4 bases, and 7 bases had no gene match. The germline V gene has CDR1 SGHTA and CDR2 FQGNSA. The CDR3 sequence is 15 residues long. The full variable domain, completed using reference TRBV7-2 and TRBJ2-7, is GAGVSQSPSNKVTEKGKDVELRCDPISGHTALYWYRQSLGQGLEFLIYFQGNSAPDKSGLPSDRFSAERTGGSVSTLTIQRTQQEDSAVYLCASSSTSGYTYEQYFGPGTRLTVT.

The rearrangement links TRBV5-1 to TRBJ2-7, with D possibly being TRBD2 (6 bases). Germline V lookup: CDR1 SGHRS, CDR2 YFSETQ. V gave up 0 bases and J gave up 3 bases, with 16 bases separating them. The CDR3 loop spans 16 amino acids. The CDR3: CASSLVGRGQDYEQYF. As DNA, the CDR3 is TGCGCCAGCAGCTTGGTAGGGCGGGGCCAGGACTACGAGCAGTACTTC. Combining the CDR3 with reference TRBV5-1 and TRBJ2-7 gives the whole variable domain KAGVTQTPRYLIKTRGQQVTLSCSPISGHRSVSWYQQTPGQGLQFLFEYFSETQRNKGNFPGRFSGRQFSNSRSEMNVSTLELGDSALYLCASSLVGRGQDYEQYFGPGTRLTVT.

The chain is built from TRBV15 and TRBJ2-5; TRBD1 is a possible D gene (5 bases). The CDR3 is made up of 16 amino acids. Trimming pared 0 bases from V and 5 bases from J, leaving 16 bases between. Germline CDR1 and CDR2: LNHNV and YYDKDF (reference sequence). This chain's CDR3 is CATSRDLQGSVETQYF. The CDR3 nucleotides read TGTGCCACCAGCAGAGATCTGCAGGGTTCAGTGGAGACCCAGTACTTC.

The chain recombines TRBV5-7 with TRBJ2-7, with 8 bases fitting TRBD2. TRBV5-7 falls under the ORF class, with uncertain function. The CDR3 runs to 14 residues. Trimming at V came to 2 bases and at J to 5 bases, leaving 6 bases not matched to a gene. CDR3 nucleotide sequence: TGTGCCAGCAGCTTTGGGGCGGGAGGTGACGAGCAGTACTTC. This translates into CASSFGAGGDEQYF.

In its sample, this clone was seen once. V and J are TRBV14 and TRBJ1-5; 8 bases align to TRBD1. V lost 4 bases to trimming and J lost 4 bases; unmatched junction nucleotides: 6. CDR1 is SGHDN, CDR2 FVKESK, per germline. This CDR3 comprises 15 residues. CDR3 coding DNA: TGTGCCAGCAGCCCGACAGGGGCCCCGAATCAGCCCCAGCATTTT. Translated: CASSPTGAPNQPQHF.

The V gene is TRBV9, the J gene TRBJ2-1; 8 bases are shared with TRBD2. In germline, CDR1 is SGDLS, CDR2 YYNGEE. This CDR3 has 16 residues. The V and J ends lost 4 bases and 6 bases, in that order; junction bases with no gene match: 12. The CDR3 loop is CASSLPGTSSLNEQFF. The CDR3 DNA reads as TGTGCCAGCAGCCTCCCCGGGACTAGTAGCCTCAATGAGCAGTTCTTC.

The genes are TRBV6-6 and TRBJ1-4; the D gene is possibly TRBD1 (5 bases). V was clipped by 0 bases and J by 7 bases, with 9 bases between them. Germline V gene data show CDR1 as MNHNY and CDR2 as SVGAGI (reference sequence). CDR3 length equals 14 residues. CDR3 amino acids: CASSYSGGGEKLFF. CDR3 nucleotide sequence: TGTGCCAGCAGTTACTCGGGGGGGGGTGAAAAACTGTTTTTT.